This T cell receptor beta chain was sequenced in a study of blood T cell repertoires in COVID-19. Study details: Acute-phase and convalescent COVID-19 samples originated in the United States, Italy and Spain.

Using immunoSEQ multiplex PCR, the repertoire was profiled, and TCRdb retains in-frame clones only, with some absent. Found here are approximately 300,000 clones, approximately 86% of them singletons; the top ten hold over 2.5%. Per germline, CDR1 SGHVS and CDR2 FQNEAQ. Trimming stripped 1 base from V and 0 bases from J, with 13 bases between. There are 18 residues in the CDR3. The chain combines TRBV7-8 with TRBJ2-6, with a tentative D call TRBD1 (6 bases). Sequencing was performed on PBMCs or T cells enriched from blood (not recorded which). This sequence originates from a woman in her late teens or twenties who had recovered from COVID-19. The CDR3 bases are TGTGCCAGCAGCTTAGTTGGGGGCCTGAGCTCTGGGGCCAACGTCCTGACTTTC. Translated: CASSLVGGLSSGANVLTF.